This T cell receptor beta chain was captured in a study of T-cell memory formation after mild COVID-19. Study details: Across donors, TCR clusters were largely donor specific.

Remarks on this clonotype: Its matching antigen is unknown.

Using its own MiXCR run on the 5' RACE reads, TCRdb lists one record per CDR3 protein. The table records about 82,000 distinct CDR3 sequences, about 13% of them present only once. Findings and limits, study-wide: Cross-reactive memory seemingly joined, as some responding clones were found in pre-infection memory. Second-wave clones reaching peak frequency on day 37 lacked confirmed SARS-CoV-2 specificity.

V was trimmed by 1 base and J by 6 bases, leaving 4 bases between them. The CDR3 runs to 12 residues. This TCR came from an adult woman who had mild COVID-19 (a few samples of this study predate the infection). Cell type and time point are not known. The rearrangement joins TRBV12-3 or TRBV12-4 to TRBJ2-1; D is undetermined. Sequences were obtained from PBMCs or a T cell subset sorted from them (not recorded which). The CDR3 sequence is CASSLDVNEQFF. The CDR3 DNA reads as TGTGCCAGCAGTTTAGACGTCAATGAGCAGTTCTTC.